This T cell receptor (beta chain) was identified during a study of T cell repertoires in ileal Crohn's disease (dated 2019 in TCRdb). With respect to the entire study: At the time of surgery, about a third of patients were active smokers, and the median duration of disease was about 8.5 years. All patients had surgery for a complication: stricturing disease in about 60% and penetrating disease in roughly 39%. About half of the patients received postoperative therapy: fewer than 12 received thiopurines and around 19 received anti-TNF agents. A prospective multicentre cohort supplied the roughly 59 Crohn's disease patients whose TCR repertoires were analysed. The study ran alongside a multicentre cohort designed to identify predictors of early endoscopic recurrence after ileocolonic resection. Endoscopic postoperative recurrence was defined by a Rutgeerts score above i0. A total of 170 or so mucosal samples from roughly 57 patients were sequenced, collected from several sites on the surgical specimen and at postoperative endoscopy.

For commercial TCRB immunosequencing, around 500 nanograms of biopsy DNA were submitted for each sample. A two-step, amplification bias-controlled multiplex PCR was used by Adaptive Biotechnology to amplify CDR3 regions from genomic DNA. In the first PCR, primers covered every V and J gene segment, and in the second PCR, barcodes and Illumina adapters were added. CDR3 libraries were sequenced using an Illumina instrument. As for how the authors treated the data: Vendor-provided pipelines were combined with custom analysis of raw data in R/Bioconductor under R version 3.3.0. Clonality, ranging from 0 to 1, was calculated as the inverse of the normalised Shannon entropy of all productive clones. High-frequency clones were defined as the share of the repertoire occupied by the top 100 clones, with only clones passing a 95% confidence test being retained. Overlap between samples was measured with the Morisita-Horn index, while repertoire diversity was measured with the Simpson index. This is the immuneACCESS table as TCRdb keeps it, with only in-frame sequences that have V and J called. A part of the clones is gone; compared with another copy, unresolved V genes explain less than half, and the rest is unexplained. V, J and clone size were drawn from that table, and D and trimming were deduced from the DNA. The sample table records around 15,000 clones; 90% to 95% of these occur just once. The ten biggest clones cover more than 3% of the sample.

Worth noting for this clone: The antigen it binds to is not known. No much larger clone is present one base from it, and per-base qualities are unavailable.

The research as a whole found: More high-frequency clones were carried by sorted CD8 T cells than by CD4 T cells, suggesting that mucosal expansions were mainly CD8. Mucosal CD4 and CD8 T cells were sorted and sequenced only in a subgroup of patients, the size of which was not stated. Endoscopic recurrence was found to be associated with higher high-frequency clone percentages at surgery, and recurrence was observed in all patients with clonality above 26.8% (18/57). A significantly higher proportion of clonal expansions was observed in active smokers at surgery than in non-smokers (25.9% vs 17.9%, p=0.02).

Eligible patients were adults with ileal or ileocolonic Crohn's disease who had an indication for ileocolonic resection. Before DNA extraction, whole ileal mucosal biopsies were kept frozen at -80 degrees C. Genomic DNA was extracted from frozen whole biopsies using a TRizol-based method and was quantified with a NanoDrop 2000 spectrophotometer. Looking up the germline V gene (reference sequence) yields CDR1 MNHEY and CDR2 SMNVEV. The CDR3 runs 17 residues from the cysteine to the phenylalanine. CDR3 DNA only is kept here, 51 bases in frame from base 1. V is pruned by 1 base and J by 0 bases, leaving 8 bases of the junction without a gene match.

The specimen sequenced was ileal tissue. The receptor chain draws on TRBV27 and TRBJ2-5; TRBD2 matches 7 bases in the middle. The receptor comes from an adult with Crohn's disease. The CDR3 loop reads CASSLWRSGGYQETQYF. The nucleotide sequence is TGTGCCAGCAGTTTATGGAGGTCCGGGGGGTACCAAGAGACCCAGTACTTC.